The 7 T cell receptor beta chains in this list originate from one sample, sequenced in a study of CXCR3-negative and CXCR3-positive naive CD8 T cells. cDNA libraries for TRB were generated by 5' RACE incorporating UMI labels. TCRdb re-called the 5' RACE reads and gives one entry per CDR3 protein, without DNA. The repertoire table contains tens of thousands of distinct CDR3 sequences. The sequenced material came from naive CXCR3- CD8+ T cells from blood. Subset meaning: CD45RO-CCR7+CD27+CD95- naive CD8+ T cells lacking CXCR3 (TNR3-). The receptor set was obtained from a human donor in good health. Some clones in this sample may be carry-over from other donors' samples.

The chain is built from TRBV29-1 and TRBJ2-1; lacking DNA, the TRBD1 call made by TCRdb goes unchecked. Germline lookup yields CDR1 SQVTM and CDR2 ANQGSEA. The CDR3 is 13 residues long. CDR3 in amino acids: CIVVQALGNEQFF.

The chain links TRBV7-9 to TRBJ1-4; absent DNA, TCRdb's TRBD1 call cannot be checked. CDR1 is SEHNR, CDR2 FQNEAQ, per germline (reference sequence). This CDR3 is 19 amino acids long. The CDR3 spells CASSTPHQGAHSPNEKLFF.

V usage is TRBV5-1 and J usage is TRBJ2-7; TCRdb proposes TRBD1, but this gene call is untestable without DNA. The CDR3 runs to 14 residues. Looked up from germline, CDR1 is SGHRS and CDR2 is YFSETQ. The CDR3 spells CASSATGTGGEQYF.

The chain joins TRBV20-1 to TRBJ1-2. Looked up from germline, CDR1 is DFQATT and CDR2 is SNEGSKA (reference sequence). This CDR3 contains 14 residues. The CDR3 sequence: CSARGQEEYYGYTF.

This CDR3 is CASSLGIWRGEKLFF. The J gene is TRBJ1-4, the V gene TRBV12-3 or TRBV12-4; TCRdb lists TRBD1, though no DNA is available to test this call. This CDR3 region has 15 residues.

The chain links TRBV27 to TRBJ2-7; as DNA is missing, the TRBD2 call by TCRdb cannot be tested. The germline V gene has CDR1 MNHEY and CDR2 SMNVEV (reference sequence). The CDR3 is made up of 13 amino acids. The CDR3 is CASSLGPLGEQYF.

This rearrangement joins TRBV20-1 to TRBJ1-5; TCRdb designates TRBD1, a call that cannot be tested without DNA. The CDR3 is 15 amino acids. The germline gives CDR1 DFQATT, CDR2 SNEGSKA (reference sequence). The CDR3 region is CSARIPGQGNQPQHF.